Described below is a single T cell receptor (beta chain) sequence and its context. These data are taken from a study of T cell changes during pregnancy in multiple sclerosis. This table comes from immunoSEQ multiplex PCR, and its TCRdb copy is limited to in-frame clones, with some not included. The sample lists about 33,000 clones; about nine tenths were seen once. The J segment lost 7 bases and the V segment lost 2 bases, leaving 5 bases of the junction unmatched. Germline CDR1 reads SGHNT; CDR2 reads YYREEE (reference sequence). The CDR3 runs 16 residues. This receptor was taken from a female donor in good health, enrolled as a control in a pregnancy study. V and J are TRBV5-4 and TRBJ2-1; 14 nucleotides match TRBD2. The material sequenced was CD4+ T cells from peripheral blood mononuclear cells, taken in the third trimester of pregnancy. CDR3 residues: CASSFRTSGRTNEQFF. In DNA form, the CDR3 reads TGTGCCAGCAGCTTCAGGACTAGCGGGAGGACGAATGAGCAGTTCTTC.